The 2 T cell receptor beta chains reported below all come from one sample, sequenced in a study of blood T cell repertoires in COVID-19. Sequenced by immunoSEQ multiplex PCR; TCRdb stores in-frame clones only, minus some. In the table there are some 150,000 clones, almost 80% of which are singletons. Sequenced input: PBMCs or T cells enriched from blood (not recorded which). Receptor source: a woman aged 45-65 years who had recovered from COVID-19.

This chain links TRBV5-4 with TRBJ2-7; TRBD2 agrees at 9 bases. Germline trimming cut 1 base from V and 5 bases from J; bases unmatched to any gene: 4. This CDR3 comprises 14 residues. The germline V gene encodes CDR1 SGHNT and CDR2 YYREEE (reference sequence). The CDR3 coding sequence is TGTGCCAGCAGCTTGCGGGCGGGGGGGGACGAGCAGTACTTC. This gives the protein CASSLRAGGDEQYF.

V usage is TRBV10-3 and J usage is TRBJ2-4, with a possible D match to TRBD2 (5 bases). Trimming removed 2 bases from V and 6 bases from J, with 8 bases in between. The CDR3 sequence is 13 residues long. Germline loops: CDR1 ENHRY, CDR2 SYGVKD. The CDR3 bases are TGTGCCATCAGTGAGGTCGGAGGAAACATTCAGTACTTC. Amino acids: CAISEVGGNIQYF.